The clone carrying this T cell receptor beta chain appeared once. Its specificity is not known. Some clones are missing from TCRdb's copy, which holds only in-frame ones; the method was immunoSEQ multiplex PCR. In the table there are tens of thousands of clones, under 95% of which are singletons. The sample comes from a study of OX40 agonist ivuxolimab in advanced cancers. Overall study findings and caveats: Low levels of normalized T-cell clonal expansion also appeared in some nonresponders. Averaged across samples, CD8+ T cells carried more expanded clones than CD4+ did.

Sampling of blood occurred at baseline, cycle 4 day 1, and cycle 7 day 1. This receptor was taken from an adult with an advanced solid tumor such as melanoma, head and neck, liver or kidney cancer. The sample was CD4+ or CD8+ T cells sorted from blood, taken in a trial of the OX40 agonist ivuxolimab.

The CDR3 loop is CASSPPTGANTEAFF. CDR3 DNA sequence: TGTGCCAGCAGTCCCCCGACAGGAGCGAACACTGAAGCTTTCTTT. The chain has TRBV27 and TRBJ1-1, with D possibly TRBD1 on 6 matching bases. The CDR3 covers 15 residues. V was trimmed by 5 bases and J by 1 base, leaving 14 bases between them. CDR1 MNHEY and CDR2 SMNVEV come from the germline V gene (reference sequence).